The clone carrying this T cell receptor (beta chain) has more than one count but fewer than ten. Its specificity is not known. Data came from immunoSEQ multiplex PCR; TCRdb stores just in-frame clones and leaves some out. Of about 26,000 clones listed, roughly 80% are singletons. V was clipped by 4 bases and J by 4 bases; unmatched bases: 3. The CDR3 consists of 14 residues. Looked up from germline, CDR1 is SGHKS and CDR2 is YYEKEE (reference sequence). The data were taken from a study of OX40 agonist ivuxolimab in advanced cancers. At the level of the study: Intravenous ivuxolimab was administered to patients every 2 weeks at 0.01 to 10 mg/kg. Participants, roughly 80% male, averaged roughly 55 years of age, ranging from 23 to 79. General study results and limits: Antigen specificity was not determined for the expanded peripheral T cells.

This chain links TRBV5-5 with TRBJ1-2, with 11 bases that match TRBD1. This clonotype was obtained from an adult with an advanced solid tumor such as melanoma, head and neck, liver or kidney cancer. The sample in question was CD4+ or CD8+ T cells sorted from blood, obtained in a trial of the OX40 agonist ivuxolimab. The CDR3: CASSPGTGGYGYTF. The CDR3 nucleotides are TGTGCCAGCAGCCCCGGGACAGGGGGCTATGGCTACACCTTC. Full variable domain (remainder filled in from reference TRBV5-5 and TRBJ1-2): DAGVTQSPTHLIKTRGQQVTLRCSPISGHKSVSWYQQVLGQGPQFIFQYYEKEERGRGNFPDRFSARQFPNYSSELNVNALLLGDSALYLCASSPGTGGYGYTFGSGTRLTVV.